This TCR beta chain was sequenced in a study of blood T cell repertoires in COVID-19. Seattle cases were enrolled at active infection and followed longitudinally. Germline CDR1 and CDR2: LGHNT and FRNRAP. The V end was cut by 6 bases, the J end by 5 bases, with 13 bases between. The CDR3 totals 13 residues. Authors' data handling: Amplifying reference gene primers gave estimates of nucleated cell counts. The assay was immunoSEQ multiplex PCR, and TCRdb's table has in-frame clones only and misses some. V, J and clone size reflect that table, while D and trimming were determined from the DNA. Here the sample spans approximately 170,000 clones, around 80% being singletons.

The chain has TRBV12-5 and TRBJ2-5, with a weak D call TRBD1 (6 bases). The sequencing input was peripheral blood. This receptor was obtained from a woman in her 70s with COVID-19, enrolled during active disease. CDR3 residues: CASGPDSIETQYF. CDR3 DNA: TGTGCTAGTGGCCCGGACAGTATCGAGACCCAGTACTTC.